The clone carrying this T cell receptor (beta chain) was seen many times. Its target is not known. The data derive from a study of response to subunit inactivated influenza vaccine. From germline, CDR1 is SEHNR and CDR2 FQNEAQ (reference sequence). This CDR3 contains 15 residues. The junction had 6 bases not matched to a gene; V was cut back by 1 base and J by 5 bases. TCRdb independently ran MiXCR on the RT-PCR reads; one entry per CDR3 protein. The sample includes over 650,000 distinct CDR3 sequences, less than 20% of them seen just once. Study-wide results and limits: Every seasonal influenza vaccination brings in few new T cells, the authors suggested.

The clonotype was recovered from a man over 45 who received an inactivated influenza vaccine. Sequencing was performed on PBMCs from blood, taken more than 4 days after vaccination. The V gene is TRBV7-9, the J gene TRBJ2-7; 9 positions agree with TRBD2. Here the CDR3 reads CASSLVSGRTHEQYF. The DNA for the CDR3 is TGTGCCAGCAGCTTAGTTAGCGGGAGAACCCACGAGCAGTACTTC.